The clone carrying this T cell receptor beta chain has more than one count but fewer than ten. This sample is part of a study of blood T cell repertoires in COVID-19. In the study overall: From the United States, Italy and Spain came samples of acute and convalescent COVID-19. The cDNA or gDNA used as material had been derived from T cells, B-cell-depleted T cells, or PBMCs.

As processed by the authors: Amplification of reference gene primers was used by the study to estimate nucleated cell counts. Method: immunoSEQ multiplex PCR; TCRdb's copy keeps in-frame clones and lacks some. V, J and clone size are those of that table, while D and trimming were read from the DNA. This sample has roughly 260,000 clones, with about 89% found just once. V was clipped by 8 bases and J by 3 bases, with 14 bases between them. The CDR3 is 13 residues long. Germline loops: CDR1 SGHNT, CDR2 YENEEA. This receptor was identified in a woman between 50 and 59 years old with acute or convalescent COVID-19. The chain combines TRBV11-3 with TRBJ2-7, with D possibly being TRBD2 (6 bases). The sample comprised peripheral blood. The CDR3 sequence: CASAAGPDYEQYF. The CDR3 coding sequence is TGTGCCAGCGCGGCGGGACCCGACTACGAGCAGTACTTC. Based on the CDR3 plus reference TRBV11-3 and TRBJ2-7, the full variable domain is EAGVVQSPRYKIIEKKQPVAFWCNPISGHNTLYWYLQNLGQGPELLIRYENEEAVDDSQLPKDRFSAERLKGVDSTLKIQPAELGDSAVYLCASAAGPDYEQYFGPGTRLTVT.